A single TCR beta chain is shown here with its context. The data stem from a study of blood T cell repertoires in COVID-19. The V and J ends lost 6 bases and 2 bases respectively, with 8 bases between them. The CDR3 sequence is 13 residues long. In germline, CDR1 is MNHEY, CDR2 SVGAGI. Authors' processing steps: Amplification with reference gene primers provided the estimates of nucleated cell counts. Sequencing used immunoSEQ multiplex PCR; TCRdb keeps in-frame clones, though not all of them. Clone size and the V and J calls come from that table; the DNA yielded D and trimming. The table has under 150,000 clones, around 84% seen once.

The source material was PBMCs or T cells enriched from blood (not recorded which). V usage is TRBV6-5 and J usage is TRBJ1-5; a weak D match, TRBD1 (6 bases). The receptor comes from a woman between 50 and 59 years old who had been exposed to COVID-19. The CDR3 loop is CASSRQGNQPQHF. The CDR3 nucleotides read TGTGCCAGCAGCCGACAGGGCAATCAGCCCCAGCATTTT.